Listed below are T cell receptor beta chains from one sample, sequenced in a study of blood T cell repertoires in COVID-19. The data were produced by immunoSEQ multiplex PCR, yet TCRdb's version contains in-frame clones alone and is incomplete. The sample shows more than 25,000 clones, over 70% of them seen only once. Input material: peripheral blood. These receptors came from a man between 50 and 59 years old with active or convalescent COVID-19. Each CDR3 is given without its conserved first and last residue. Clone size, where shown, is once, few, many, or a class for clones that have expanded.

clone_size | cdr3_length | j_call | v_call | cdr3_aa
. | 15 | TRBJ2-5 | TRBV11-2 | ASSLGHVASGGETQY
. | 12 | TRBJ2-7 | TRBV2 | ASSERDRGYEQY
. | 12 | TRBJ1-1 | TRBV18 | ASSPGQGAAEAF
once | 13 | TRBJ1-4 | TRBV27 | ASSLDSRGREKLF
. | 13 | TRBJ1-1 | TRBV11-3 | ASSSRQGGNTEAF
. | 12 | TRBJ2-7 | TRBV13 | ASSLGQGVGEQY
. | 10 | TRBJ2-5 | TRBV7-9 | ASSLVGETQY
. | 14 | TRBJ2-3 | TRBV30 | ASGRSSGVSTDTQY
. | 11 | TRBJ1-1 | TRBV30 | AWNIQLNTEAF
few | 15 | TRBJ2-5 | TRBV4-2 | ASSQDAIAGGQETQY
. | 13 | TRBJ2-5 | TRBV9 | ASSVQGLARETQY
. | 13 | TRBJ2-1 | TRBV6-1 | ASSELYSSYNEQF
. | 12 | TRBJ2-7 | TRBV3-1/TRBV3-2 | ASSPGPGGGEQY
. | 12 | TRBJ1-6 | TRBV11-3 | ASQSGGANSPLH
. | 15 | TRBJ2-7 | TRBV9 | ASSDQPRTSPSYEQY
. | 12 | TRBJ2-7 | TRBV3-1/TRBV3-2 | ASSQFPGSHEQY